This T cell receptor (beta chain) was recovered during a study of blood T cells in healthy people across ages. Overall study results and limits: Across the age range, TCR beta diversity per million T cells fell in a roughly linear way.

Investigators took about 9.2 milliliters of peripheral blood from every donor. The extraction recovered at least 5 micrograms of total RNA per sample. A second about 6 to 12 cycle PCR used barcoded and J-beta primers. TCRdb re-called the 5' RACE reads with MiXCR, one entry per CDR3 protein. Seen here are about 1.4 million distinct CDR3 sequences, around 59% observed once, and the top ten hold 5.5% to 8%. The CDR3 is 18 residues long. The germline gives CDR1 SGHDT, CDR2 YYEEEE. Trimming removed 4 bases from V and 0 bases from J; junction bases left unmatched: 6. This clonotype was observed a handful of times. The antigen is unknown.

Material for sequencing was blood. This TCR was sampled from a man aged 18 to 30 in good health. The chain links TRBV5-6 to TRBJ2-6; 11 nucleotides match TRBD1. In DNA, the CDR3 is TGTGCCAGCAGCCTCGGGACAGGGGGGATCTCTGGGGCCAACGTCCTGACTTTC. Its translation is CASSLGTGGISGANVLTF.